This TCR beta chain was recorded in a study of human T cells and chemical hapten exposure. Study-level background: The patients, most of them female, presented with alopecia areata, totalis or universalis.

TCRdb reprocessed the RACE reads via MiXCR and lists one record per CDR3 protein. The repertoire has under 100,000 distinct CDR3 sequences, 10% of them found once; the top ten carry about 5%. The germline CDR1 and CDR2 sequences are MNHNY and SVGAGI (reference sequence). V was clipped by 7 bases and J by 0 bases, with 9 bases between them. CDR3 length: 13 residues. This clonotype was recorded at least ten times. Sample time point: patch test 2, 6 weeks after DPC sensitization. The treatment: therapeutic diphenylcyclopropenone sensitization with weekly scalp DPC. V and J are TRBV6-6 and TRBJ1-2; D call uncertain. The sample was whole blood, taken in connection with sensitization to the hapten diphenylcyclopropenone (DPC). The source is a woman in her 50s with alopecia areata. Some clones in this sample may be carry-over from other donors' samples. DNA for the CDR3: TGTGCCAGCACCCCGGTCCCTAACTATGGCTACACCTTC. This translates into CASTPVPNYGYTF.